What follows are 20 T cell receptor beta chains derived from one specimen sequenced in a study of T-cell reconstitution after alpha-beta-depleted transplantation in children. Construction of the TCRbeta library involved unique molecular identifiers. TCRdb recomputed calls from the PCR reads with MiXCR, one row per CDR3 protein. The top ten clones hold 2% to 3% of a sample with hundreds of thousands of distinct CDR3 sequences, around 12% of them seen once. This specimen was PBMCs from the stem cell graft donor, taken from the stem cell graft. Source of these receptors: a human donor who donated a stem cell graft to a child with acute lymphoblastic leukemia.

This clonotype has ten or more counts. The chain couples TRBV12-3 or TRBV12-4 to TRBJ2-5; D is perhaps TRBD1 or TRBD2 (5 bases each). The CDR3 sequence is 13 residues long. Trimming took 2 bases from V and 5 from J, leaving 9 bases between them. The CDR3 nucleotides are TGTGCCAGCAGTTTAAAGGGGACCGAGACCCAGTACTTC. Its protein is CASSLKGTETQYF.

In DNA, the CDR3 is TGCAGTGCTAGAGTGATTGATGAGCAGTTCTTC. Protein product: CSARVIDEQFF. The chain links TRBV20-1 to TRBJ2-1; no reliable D call. V lost 1 base and J lost 8, with 6 bases in between. This CDR3 spans 11 amino acids. Germline lookup yields CDR1 DFQATT and CDR2 SNEGSKA (reference sequence).

This clonotype has a count of ten or more. The chain employs TRBV4-3 and TRBJ2-1; TRBD2 agrees at 14 bases. CDR1 is LGHNA and CDR2 is YSLEER in the germline V gene. Unmatched junction bases numbered 2, after V lost 0 bases and J lost 4 bases. The CDR3 totals 17 residues. CDR3 sequence (DNA): TGCGCCAGCAGCCAAGATGGGACTAGCGGGAGTTACAATGAGCAGTTCTTC. Encoded protein: CASSQDGTSGSYNEQFF.

Ten or more counts support this clonotype. The chain joins TRBV19 to TRBJ2-1, with 13 bases matching TRBD2. Trimming cost V 3 bases and J 10 bases; bases outside gene matches: 6. Germline V CDR1 and CDR2: LNHDA, SQIVND (reference sequence). There are 15 residues in the CDR3. In DNA form, the CDR3 reads TGTGCCAGTAGTATTTGGACTAGCGGGAGAGGGGAGCAGTTCTTC. This codes for CASSIWTSGRGEQFF.

Regarding this clonotype: A much bigger clone sits one base away, suggesting this may be a read error. Here the CDR3 DNA reads TGTGCCAGCACCCAGCAGATAAGCTCCTACAATCAGCAGTTCTTC. This sequence encodes CASTQQISSYNQQFF. The chain uses TRBV6-2 or TRBV6-3 and TRBJ2-1, with D hard to call. The CDR3 loop spans 15 amino acids. Germline lookup yields CDR1 MNHEY and CDR2 SVGEGT.

The sample holds many counts of this clonotype. The chain uses TRBV20-1 and TRBJ1-5; no clear D. The CDR3 runs 12 residues. V lost 5 bases to trimming and J lost 0 bases, with 5 bases between them. In germline, CDR1 is DFQATT, CDR2 SNEGSKA (reference sequence). The CDR3 loop is CSAARSNQPQHF. The CDR3 DNA follows: TGCAGTGCTGCTCGTAGCAATCAGCCCCAGCATTTT.

The sample holds many counts of this clonotype. The chain joins TRBV21-1 to TRBJ1-6; TRBD1 reflects the table's D call only, with no check against the DNA. TRBV21-1 is reported as a pseudogene. The CDR3 length is 17 residues. The CDR3 loop reads CASSKVSAGPYNSPLHF. CDR3 nucleotide sequence: TGTGCCAGCAGCAAAGTTAGCGCCGGTCCCTATAATTCACCCCTCCACTTT.

The table lists this clonotype with many counts. The chain has TRBV12-3 or TRBV12-4 and TRBJ2-4; D is perhaps TRBD1 (5 bases). The V end lost 3 bases, the J end lost 3 bases, and 15 bases lay between the germline ends. The CDR3 length is 16 residues. The DNA of the CDR3 is TGTGCCAGCAGTTTTGTTGCAGGGAATGGCAAAAACATTCAGTACTTC. This codes for CASSFVAGNGKNIQYF.

This clonotype came up many times. The CDR3 DNA sequence: TGTGCCAGCACCCCCGGGACTAGCGGGAGAAATGAGCAGTTCTTC. Its protein is CASTPGTSGRNEQFF. The V call is TRBV6-1, the J call TRBJ2-1; 14 positions agree with TRBD2. The germline V gene encodes CDR1 MNHNS and CDR2 SASEGT. Trimming removed 7 bases from V and 7 bases from J; junction bases left unmatched: 6. This CDR3 spans 15 amino acids.

Worth noting for this clonotype: Mismatch with germline at one junction end may stem from a read error. V is TRBV6-1 and J is TRBJ2-5; D perhaps matches TRBD1 (5 bases). The CDR3 is made up of 13 amino acids. From germline, CDR1 is MNHNS and CDR2 SASEGT. The CDR3 nucleotides read TGTGCCAGCAGTCTGGGGCCACGAGAGACCGAGTACTTC. Encoded protein: CASSLGPRETEYF.

This clonotype has a handful of counts. V and J are TRBV7-9 and TRBJ2-5; D perhaps matches TRBD1 (6 bases). Germline CDR1 SEHNR, CDR2 FQNEAQ (reference sequence). The CDR3 consists of 12 residues. Trimming cost V 8 bases and J 2 bases, with 9 bases left between them. This chain's CDR3 is CASEGEQETQYF. In DNA, the CDR3 is TGTGCCAGCGAGGGGGAACAAGAGACCCAGTACTTC.

This clonotype was seen many times. V and J are TRBV7-9 and TRBJ2-1, with D hard to call. The CDR3 contains 15 residues. Germline loops: CDR1 SEHNR, CDR2 FQNEAQ (reference sequence). The V end was cut by 2 bases, the J end by 0 bases, with 8 bases between. CDR3 sequence: CASSLSESSYNEQFF. The CDR3 nucleotides read TGTGCCAGCAGCTTAAGCGAGAGCTCCTACAATGAGCAGTTCTTC.

In this sample, this clonotype turned up many times. The chain is built from TRBV30 and TRBJ1-1; D unclear. Trimming left V 2 bases short and J 3 bases short, with 4 bases between. Germline V gene lookup returns CDR1 GTSNPN and CDR2 SVGIG (reference sequence). The CDR3 runs 11 residues. Here the CDR3 reads CAWSRDTEAFF. The CDR3 DNA reads TGTGCCTGGAGTAGGGACACTGAAGCTTTCTTT. The whole variable domain, remainder taken from reference TRBV30 and TRBJ1-1, is SQTIHQWPATLVQPVGSPLSLECTVEGTSNPNLYWYRQAAGRGLQLLFYSVGIGQISSEVPQNLSASRPQDRQFILSSKKLLLSDSGFYLCAWSRDTEAFFGQGTRLTVV.

Many counts were recorded for this clonotype. This chain joins TRBV7-9 and TRBJ1-5; 9 bases map to TRBD1. Germline values: CDR1 SEHNR, CDR2 FQNEAQ (reference sequence). The CDR3 has 13 residues. With 5 bases clipped from V and 7 bases from J, the junction kept 3 bases outside the gene matches. The chain's CDR3 is CASSPDRGQPQHF. CDR3 sequence (DNA): TGTGCCAGCAGCCCGGACAGGGGACAGCCCCAGCATTTT.

This clonotype was found many times. The chain links TRBV7-8 to TRBJ2-3, with 7 bases that match TRBD2. Trimming cost V 7 bases and J 0 bases; bases outside gene matches: 10. The CDR3 is made up of 16 amino acids. The germline V gene has CDR1 SGHVS and CDR2 FQNEAQ. The CDR3 nucleotides are TGTGCCAGCAACCCAGTCGCTAGCGGTAGCACAGATACGCAGTATTTT. As protein: CASNPVASGSTDTQYF.

The sample holds many counts of this clonotype. The rearrangement uses TRBV12-3 or TRBV12-4 and TRBJ1-1; TRBD1 aligns across 7 bases. V lost 8 bases to trimming and J lost 1 base; unmatched junction nucleotides: 4. This CDR3 has 13 amino acids. Here the CDR3 reads CASGRQGNTEAFF. Written as DNA, the CDR3 is TGTGCCAGCGGGAGACAGGGGAACACTGAAGCTTTCTTT.

The chain has TRBV5-1 and TRBJ2-7; 9 bases align to TRBD2. There are 15 residues in the CDR3. V lost 0 bases to trimming and J lost 3 bases; unmatched junction nucleotides: 4. Germline CDR1 is SGHRS and CDR2 is YFSETQ. The CDR3 protein is CASSLGLAGYYEQYF. The CDR3 nucleotides are TGCGCCAGCAGCTTGGGGCTAGCGGGGTACTACGAGCAGTACTTC. Together with reference TRBV5-1 and TRBJ2-7, the CDR3 gives the full variable domain: KAGVTQTPRYLIKTRGQQVTLSCSPISGHRSVSWYQQTPGQGLQFLFEYFSETQRNKGNFPGRFSGRQFSNSRSEMNVSTLELGDSALYLCASSLGLAGYYEQYFGPGTRLTVT.

This clonotype was found many times. This chain joins TRBV28 and TRBJ2-2, with 10 bases lining up with TRBD1. V shed 7 bases, J shed 6 bases, and the junction held 5 bases outside the gene matches. Germline lookup yields CDR1 MDHEN and CDR2 SYDVKM. There are 14 residues in the CDR3. The CDR3 region is CASIRQGAAGELFF. The CDR3 region has the DNA TGTGCCAGCATCCGACAGGGGGCTGCCGGGGAGCTGTTTTTT. Filled out from reference TRBV28 and TRBJ2-2, the complete variable domain reads DVKVTQSSRYLVKRTGEKVFLECVQDMDHENMFWYRQDPGLGLRLIYFSYDVKMKEKGDIPEGYSVSREKKERFSLILESASTNQTSMYLCASIRQGAAGELFFGEGSRLTVL.

Notes on this clonotype: This may come from a read error, since a much larger clone is one base off. The gene calls are TRBV7-9 and TRBJ2-6; TRBD1 or TRBD2 may be the D gene (5 bases each). Germline loops: CDR1 SEHNR, CDR2 FQNEAQ (reference sequence). The CDR3 runs 15 residues. The CDR3 nucleotides read TGTGCCAGCAGCCCGGGAACCTCTGGGGCCAACGGCCTGACTTTC. Its protein product is CASSPGTSGANGLTF.

The gene calls are TRBV4-1 and TRBJ1-1, with TRBD1 as a possible D gene (5 bases). This CDR3 comprises 13 residues. V was pared by 1 base and J by 4 bases, with 7 bases between. Germline values: CDR1 MGHRA, CDR2 YSYEKL. Here the CDR3 reads CASSQAQGTEAFF. CDR3 coding DNA: TGCGCCAGCAGCCAAGCGCAGGGCACTGAAGCTTTCTTT.